The next 3 T cell receptor beta chains were all read from a single sample in a study of beta chain features in type 1 diabetes. Expressed TCRB transcripts were sequenced because the entire RNA isolate underwent reverse transcription. Some clones are missing from TCRdb's copy, which holds only in-frame ones; the method was immunoSEQ multiplex PCR. Among around 430,000 clones listed, about 32% were seen once. Specimen: naive CD4+ T cells from blood. These TCRs come from a young man in good health.

The CDR3 coding sequence is TGCGCCAGCAGCTTGGAACAGGGCCTCAATCAGCCCCAGCATTTT. It encodes CASSLEQGLNQPQHF. The chain employs TRBV5-1 and TRBJ1-5, with TRBD1 as a possible D gene (6 bases). This CDR3 comprises 15 residues. Trimming took off 0 bases at V and 3 bases at J, with 10 bases between the two ends. CDR1 and CDR2 from the germline V gene are SGHRS and YFSETQ. The full variable domain, with the rest looked up from reference TRBV5-1 and TRBJ1-5, is KAGVTQTPRYLIKTRGQQVTLSCSPISGHRSVSWYQQTPGQGLQFLFEYFSETQRNKGNFPGRFSGRQFSNSRSEMNVSTLELGDSALYLCASSLEQGLNQPQHFGDGTRLSIL.

This chain connects TRBV7-2 to TRBJ2-7; D gene unclear. Germline V gene data show CDR1 as SGHTA and CDR2 as FQGNSA. The CDR3 totals 11 residues. V was shortened by 6 bases and J by 7 bases, with 10 bases between the two germline ends. Here the CDR3 reads CASSSYEEQYF. The CDR3 DNA sequence: TGTGCCAGCAGTTCGTACGAGGAGCAGTACTTC.

The chain employs TRBV13 and TRBJ2-7, with D unclear. The CDR3 is 11 residues long. Germline loops: CDR1 PRHDT, CDR2 FYEKMQ (reference sequence). V was cut by 2 bases and J by 3 bases, with 2 bases left in between. The DNA for the CDR3 is TGTGCCAGCAGCTTAAACTACGAGCAGTACTTC. As protein: CASSLNYEQYF.